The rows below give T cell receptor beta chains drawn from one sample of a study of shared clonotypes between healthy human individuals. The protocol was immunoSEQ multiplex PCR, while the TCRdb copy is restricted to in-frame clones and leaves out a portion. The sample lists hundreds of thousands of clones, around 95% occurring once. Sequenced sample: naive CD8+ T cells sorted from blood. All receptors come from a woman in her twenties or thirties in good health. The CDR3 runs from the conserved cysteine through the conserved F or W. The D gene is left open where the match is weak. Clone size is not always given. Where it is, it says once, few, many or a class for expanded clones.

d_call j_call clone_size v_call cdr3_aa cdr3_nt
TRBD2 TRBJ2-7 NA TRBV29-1 CSVETSGSSYEQYF TGCAGCGTTGAGACTAGCGGGAGCTCCTACGAGCAGTACTTC
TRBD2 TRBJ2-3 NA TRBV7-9 CASSSSGSPADTQYF TGTGCCAGCAGCAGTAGCGGGAGCCCAGCAGATACGCAGTATTTT
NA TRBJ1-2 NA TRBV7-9 CASSSLEEPLCGYTF TGTGCCAGCAGTTCTCTTGAGGAACCACTCTGCGGCTACACCTTC
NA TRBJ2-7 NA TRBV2 CASRGTFFSYEQYF TGTGCCAGTAGGGGGACCTTCTTTTCCTACGAGCAGTACTTC
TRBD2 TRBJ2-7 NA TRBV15 CATSREPGLAAEQYF TGTGCCACCAGCAGAGAGCCGGGACTAGCAGCCGAGCAGTACTTC
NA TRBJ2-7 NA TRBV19 CASSAPGLYEQYF TGTGCCAGTAGTGCGCCGGGACTTTACGAGCAGTACTTC
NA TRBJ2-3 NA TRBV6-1 CASSEEWVPSTDTQYF TGTGCCAGCAGTGAAGAGTGGGTCCCTAGCACAGATACGCAGTATTTT
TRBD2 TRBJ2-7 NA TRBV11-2 CASRLDGAGAPEQYF TGTGCCAGCCGCCTCGACGGAGCGGGAGCTCCCGAGCAGTACTTC
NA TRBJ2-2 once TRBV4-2 CASSRGRRLTSGELFF TGTGCCAGCAGCCGAGGCCGGAGACTCACTTCAGGGGAGCTGTTTTTT
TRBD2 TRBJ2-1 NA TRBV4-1 CASSQTGLAYNEQFF TGCGCCAGCAGCCAGACGGGACTAGCTTACAATGAGCAGTTCTTC
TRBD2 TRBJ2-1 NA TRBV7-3 CASSYLAGGGYNEQFF TGTGCCAGCAGCTACTTAGCGGGAGGGGGCTACAATGAGCAGTTCTTC
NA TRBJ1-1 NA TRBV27 CASSLSLNTEAFF TGTGCCAGCAGTTTAAGTCTGAACACTGAAGCTTTCTTT
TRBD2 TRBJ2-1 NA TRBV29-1 CSVEGGRATSYNEQFF TGCAGCGTTGAAGGCGGGAGGGCCACTTCCTACAATGAGCAGTTCTTC
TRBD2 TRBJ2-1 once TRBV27 CASSPRLADDNEQFF TGTGCCAGCAGTCCCCGACTAGCGGACGACAATGAGCAGTTCTTC
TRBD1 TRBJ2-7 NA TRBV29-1 CSVKETGEAYEQYF TGCAGCGTCAAAGAGACAGGGGAGGCCTACGAGCAGTACTTC
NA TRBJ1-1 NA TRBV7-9 CASGYGTEAFF TGTGCCAGTGGATACGGCACTGAAGCTTTCTTT